Below, one T cell receptor (beta chain) is given with its context. Its antigen is unidentified. In germline, CDR1 is SGDLS, CDR2 YYNGEE. CDR3 length: 13 amino acids. The V gene lost 5 bases and the J gene lost 8 bases, with 16 bases spanning the gap. The primer mix had 60 Vbeta and 13 Jbeta primers. Method: immunoSEQ multiplex PCR; TCRdb's copy keeps in-frame clones and lacks some. The sample comprises about 89,000 clones, approximately 76% of which are singletons, and 1.3% to 1.5% rests with the top ten. The record originates from a study of cytomegalovirus exposure and HLA in healthy donors. About the study: A previous analysis identified more than 100 million unique TCR beta sequences derived from about 180 million T cells. Whole-study findings and limits: Among TCR sequences, most were rare, though some public TCRs appeared in many donors. The majority of CMV-associated TCR beta chains were reported as apparently HLA-restricted in a later analysis. A later analysis linked a missense variant in DCLRE1C to the trimming of TCR beta V and J genes.

Sample: PBMCs. The receptor comes from a male donor in good health and CMV-seronegative. The gene calls are TRBV9 and TRBJ1-2; the D is unclear. The CDR3 nucleotides read TGTGCCAGCAGTCGAAACTCCGCGGGAGGCTACACCTTC. Amino acids: CASSRNSAGGYTF.